The text below deals with one T cell receptor (beta chain). Its antigen is still unknown. Some clones are missing from TCRdb's copy, which holds only in-frame ones; the method was immunoSEQ multiplex PCR. The data hold about 130,000 clones, with nearly 95% observed a single time. The data stem from a study of T cell responses to AZD1222 COVID-19 vaccine. About the research overall: Pooled samples include second doses given at about 4 or 12 weeks. Whole-study results and caveats: There were mostly white British donors and more females than males, and clonal diversity was possibly underestimated. Distributed over spike, vaccine-associated CD4 TCRs predominated at 160-218 and 743-854. Among AZD1222 vaccinees, only five to seven were seropositive at baseline.

V was pared by 4 bases and J by 1 base, with 8 bases between. Germline CDR1 SGHAT, CDR2 FQNNGV. This CDR3 contains 14 residues. This chain connects TRBV11-2 to TRBJ1-3, with TRBD1 as a possible D gene (6 bases). The sequenced sample was peripheral blood, obtained on day 0 of AZD1222 vaccination. The receptor's source is an adult in good health. CDR3 bases: TGTGCCAGCAGCTCGGGGGCATCTGGAAACACCATATATTTT. This gives the protein CASSSGASGNTIYF.